This T cell receptor (beta chain) is from a study of blood T cell repertoires in COVID-19 (dated by TCRdb to 2018 to 2020). General notes on the study: Samples covering the acute and convalescent phases of COVID-19 were provided by collaborators in the United States, Italy and Spain. The prospective study material was composed of cDNA or gDNA derived from T cells, B-cell-depleted T cells, or PBMCs. Deeply sampled blood TCRbeta repertoires from subjects exposed to, actively infected with, or recovered from COVID-19 were included in the dataset. The repertoires were released in a freely available public database meant as a resource for research on the immune response to SARS-CoV-2. The samples were drawn from the first 160 participants of the ongoing ImmuneRACE study and from more than 1,000 subjects provided by 6 global collaborators. Nearly every sample came with metadata listing a de-identified subject ID, COVID-19 status, age in years and sex. HLA class I and class II types, where available, came from metadata supplied by the sample provider rather than from assay-based typing. Broader findings and caveats from the paper: The amount of clinical and demographic metadata varied by source and participant and was provided uncurated.

TCRbeta CDR3 regions were amplified from genomic DNA using the immunoSEQ Assay, a bias-controlled multiplex PCR. As for how the authors treated the data: The number of nucleated cells in each sample was estimated from the amplification of reference gene primers within the assay. To quantify the absolute abundance of each unique TCRbeta CDR3 rearrangement, sequence reads were collapsed and filtered. For each sample, productive Simpson clonality was calculated by taking the square root of Simpson's diversity index across productive rearrangements. The clones in this table, taken by TCRdb from immuneACCESS, are in-frame only. Not every clone is retained; where verified, under half of the shortfall comes from an unresolved V gene, and the cause of the rest is unknown. Clonal size and the V and J genes are those of that table, whereas D and trimming came from the DNA. The table for this sample lists about 300,000 clones; roughly nine tenths of them were counted only once. The ten largest account for approximately 2% of the sample.

One collaborating source in Seattle enrolled patients while the patients were actively infected and followed the patients over time throughout the course of disease. Collaborating institutions collected whole blood in K2EDTA tubes following their own protocols. Collaborator samples were shipped for TCRbeta analysis as frozen whole blood, isolated PBMCs, or DNA extracted from either sample type. Via the germline V gene, CDR1 is ENHRY and CDR2 SYGVKD. The junction carries 7 bases between V and J, which are trimmed by 1 base and 6 bases respectively. The CDR3 numbers 13 residues from cysteine through phenylalanine. The kept DNA is CDR3 alone, 39 bases in frame from the first base. As regards this clone: Which antigen it targets is not known. No per-base quality is available; no much larger clone lies one base away.

The TCR originated in a woman aged 25 to 39 with COVID-19, enrolled during active disease. The sequence is built from TRBV10-3 and TRBJ2-1; TRBD2 might be the D gene, on 5 matching bases. Sequencing was carried out using peripheral blood. The DNA reads as follows: TGTGCCATCAGTGAGTTCGAGGGCAATGAGCAGTTCTTC. Translated, this gives CAISEFEGNEQFF.